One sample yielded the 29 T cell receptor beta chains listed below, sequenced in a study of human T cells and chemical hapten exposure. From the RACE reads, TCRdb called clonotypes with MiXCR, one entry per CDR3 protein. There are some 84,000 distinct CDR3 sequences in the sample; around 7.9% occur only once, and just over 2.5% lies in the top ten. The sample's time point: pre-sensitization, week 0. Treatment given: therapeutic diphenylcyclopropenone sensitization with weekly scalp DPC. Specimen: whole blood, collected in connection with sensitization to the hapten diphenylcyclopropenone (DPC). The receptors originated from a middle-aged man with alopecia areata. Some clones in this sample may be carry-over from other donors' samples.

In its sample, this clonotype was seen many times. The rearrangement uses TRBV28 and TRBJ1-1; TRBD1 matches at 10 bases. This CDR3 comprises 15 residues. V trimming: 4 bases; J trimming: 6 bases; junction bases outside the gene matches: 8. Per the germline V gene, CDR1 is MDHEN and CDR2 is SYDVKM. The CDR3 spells CASSSPRDRGPEAFF. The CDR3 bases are TGTGCCAGCAGTTCCCCCCGGGACAGGGGCCCTGAAGCTTTCTTT. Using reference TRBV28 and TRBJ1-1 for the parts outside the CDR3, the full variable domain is DVKVTQSSRYLVKRTGEKVFLECVQDMDHENMFWYRQDPGLGLRLIYFSYDVKMKEKGDIPEGYSVSREKKERFSLILESASTNQTSMYLCASSSPRDRGPEAFFGQGTRLTVV.

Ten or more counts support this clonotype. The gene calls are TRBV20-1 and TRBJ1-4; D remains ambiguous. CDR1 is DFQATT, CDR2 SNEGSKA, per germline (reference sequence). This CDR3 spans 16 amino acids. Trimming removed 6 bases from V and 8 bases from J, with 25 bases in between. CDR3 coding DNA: TGCAGTGCCAAACCCCAGAAAAGGGATATTAAAGAAAAACTGTTTTTT. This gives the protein CSAKPQKRDIKEKLFF.

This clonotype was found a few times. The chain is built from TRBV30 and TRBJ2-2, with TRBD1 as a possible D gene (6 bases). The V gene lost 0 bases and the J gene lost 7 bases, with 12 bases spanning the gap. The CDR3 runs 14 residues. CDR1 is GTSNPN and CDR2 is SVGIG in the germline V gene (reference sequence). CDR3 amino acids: CAWSVLGGGGELFF. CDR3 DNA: TGTGCCTGGAGTGTGCTAGGGGGTGGCGGGGAGCTGTTTTTT.

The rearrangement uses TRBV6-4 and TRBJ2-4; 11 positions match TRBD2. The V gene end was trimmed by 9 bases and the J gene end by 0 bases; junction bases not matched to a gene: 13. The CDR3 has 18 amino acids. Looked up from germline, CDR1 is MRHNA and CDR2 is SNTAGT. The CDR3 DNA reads TGTGCCAGATGGACGGCTCCCGGACTAGCGGGAGCCAAAAACATTCAGTACTTC. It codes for CARWTAPGLAGAKNIQYF.

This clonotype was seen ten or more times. This CDR3 is CASSLYPSGQGATNEKLFF. The CDR3 nucleotides are TGTGCCAGCAGTTTATATCCGTCGGGACAGGGGGCAACTAATGAAAAACTGTTTTTT. The genes are TRBV28 and TRBJ1-4, with 11 positions matching TRBD1. Germline CDR1 is MDHEN and CDR2 is SYDVKM. The CDR3 has 19 residues. The V and J ends lost 1 base and 0 bases, in that order; junction bases with no gene match: 7.

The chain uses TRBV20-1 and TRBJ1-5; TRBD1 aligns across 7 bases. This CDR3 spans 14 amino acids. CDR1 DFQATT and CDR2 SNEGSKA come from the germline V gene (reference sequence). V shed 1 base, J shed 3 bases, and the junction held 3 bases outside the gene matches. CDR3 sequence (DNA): TGCAGTGCTAGAGTGGGGACAGTCAATCAGCCCCAGCATTTT. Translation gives CSARVGTVNQPQHF.

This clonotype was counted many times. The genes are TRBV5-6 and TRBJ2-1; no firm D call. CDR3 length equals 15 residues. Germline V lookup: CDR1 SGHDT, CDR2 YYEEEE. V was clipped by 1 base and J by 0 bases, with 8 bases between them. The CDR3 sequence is CASSLPTNSYNEQFF. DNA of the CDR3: TGTGCCAGCAGCTTGCCCACTAACTCCTACAATGAGCAGTTCTTC.

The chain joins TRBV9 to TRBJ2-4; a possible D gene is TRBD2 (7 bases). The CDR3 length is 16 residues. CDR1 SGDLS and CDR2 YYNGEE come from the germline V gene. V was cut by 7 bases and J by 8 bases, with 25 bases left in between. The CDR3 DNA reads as TGTGCCAGCCTCCCCCACAGGGACTACCGTCCGGACATTCAGTACTTC. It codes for CASLPHRDYRPDIQYF.

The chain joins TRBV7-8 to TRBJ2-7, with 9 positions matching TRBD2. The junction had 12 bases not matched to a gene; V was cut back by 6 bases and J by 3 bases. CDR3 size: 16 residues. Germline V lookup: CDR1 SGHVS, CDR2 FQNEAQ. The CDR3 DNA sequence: TGTGCCAGCAGTTCCGGGACTAGCAATCTTTACTACGAGCAGTACTTC. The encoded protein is CASSSGTSNLYYEQYF.

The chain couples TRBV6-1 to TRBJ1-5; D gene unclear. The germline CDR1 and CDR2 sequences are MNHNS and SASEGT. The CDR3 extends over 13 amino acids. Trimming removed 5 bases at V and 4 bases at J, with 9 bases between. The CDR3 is CASSSDGNQPQHF. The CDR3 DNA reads TGTGCCAGCAGTTCCGACGGGAATCAGCCCCAGCATTTT.

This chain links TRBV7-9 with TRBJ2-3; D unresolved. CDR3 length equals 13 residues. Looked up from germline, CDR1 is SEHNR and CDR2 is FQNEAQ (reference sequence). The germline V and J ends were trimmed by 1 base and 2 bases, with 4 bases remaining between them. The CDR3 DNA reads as TGTGCCAGCAGCTTAGAGTACACAGATACGCAGTATTTT. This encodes CASSLEYTDTQYF.

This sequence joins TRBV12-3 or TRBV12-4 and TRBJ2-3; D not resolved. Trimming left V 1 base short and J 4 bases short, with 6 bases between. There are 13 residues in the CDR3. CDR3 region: CASSLDSSDTQYF. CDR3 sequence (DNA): TGTGCCAGCAGTTTAGATAGTTCAGATACGCAGTATTTT.

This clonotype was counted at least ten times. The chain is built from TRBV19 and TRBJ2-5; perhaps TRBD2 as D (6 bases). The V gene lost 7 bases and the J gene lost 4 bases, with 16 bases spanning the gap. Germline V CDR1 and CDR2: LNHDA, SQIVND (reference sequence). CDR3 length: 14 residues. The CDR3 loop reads CASTPTLGGETQYF. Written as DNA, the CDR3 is TGTGCCAGTACCCCGACACTCGGGGGAGAGACCCAGTACTTC.

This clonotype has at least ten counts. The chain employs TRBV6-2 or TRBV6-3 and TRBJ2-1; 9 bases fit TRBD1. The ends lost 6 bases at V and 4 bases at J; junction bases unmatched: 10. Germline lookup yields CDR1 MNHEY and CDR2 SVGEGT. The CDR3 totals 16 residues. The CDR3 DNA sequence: TGTGCCAGCAGAACCGAGGGGACAGGGTGGTACAATGAGCAGTTCTTC. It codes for CASRTEGTGWYNEQFF.

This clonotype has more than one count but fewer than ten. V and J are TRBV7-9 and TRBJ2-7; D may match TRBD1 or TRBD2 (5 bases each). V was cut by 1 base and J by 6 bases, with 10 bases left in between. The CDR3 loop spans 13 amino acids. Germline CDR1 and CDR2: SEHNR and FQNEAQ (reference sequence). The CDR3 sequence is CASSLGHGGEQYF. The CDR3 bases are TGTGCCAGCAGCTTAGGCCATGGGGGCGAGCAGTACTTC.

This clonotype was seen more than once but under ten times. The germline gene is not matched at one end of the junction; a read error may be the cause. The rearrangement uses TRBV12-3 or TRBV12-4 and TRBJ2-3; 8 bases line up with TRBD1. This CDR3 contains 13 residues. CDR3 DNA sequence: TGTGCCAGCAGCCCACCCGGGACAGGTACGCAGTATTTT. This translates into CASSPPGTGTQYF.

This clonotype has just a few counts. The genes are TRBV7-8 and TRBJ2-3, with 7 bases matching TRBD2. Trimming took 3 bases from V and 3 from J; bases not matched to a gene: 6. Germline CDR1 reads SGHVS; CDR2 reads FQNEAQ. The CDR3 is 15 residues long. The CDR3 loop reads CASSLGVAGTDTQYF. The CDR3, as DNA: TGTGCCAGCAGCTTGGGAGTAGCGGGTACAGATACGCAGTATTTT.

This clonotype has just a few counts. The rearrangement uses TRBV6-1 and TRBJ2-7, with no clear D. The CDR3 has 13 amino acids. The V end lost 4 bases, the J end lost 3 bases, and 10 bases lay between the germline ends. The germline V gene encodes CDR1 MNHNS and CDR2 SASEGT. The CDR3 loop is CASSGYQSYEQYV. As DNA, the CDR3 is TGTGCCAGCAGTGGATACCAGAGCTACGAGCAGTACGTC.

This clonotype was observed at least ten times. The CDR3 loop is CASSEAFFPGELFF. CDR3 in DNA: TGTGCCAGCAGTGAGGCGTTCTTCCCCGGGGAGCTGTTTTTT. This sequence joins TRBV2 and TRBJ2-2; D is unresolved. In germline, CDR1 is SNHLY, CDR2 FYNNEI. Trimming stripped 3 bases from V and 6 bases from J, with 11 bases between. This CDR3 region has 14 residues.

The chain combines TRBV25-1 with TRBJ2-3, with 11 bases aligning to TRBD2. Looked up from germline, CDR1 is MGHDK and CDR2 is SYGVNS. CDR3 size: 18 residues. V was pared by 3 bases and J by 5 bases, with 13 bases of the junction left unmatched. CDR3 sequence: CASSESWSGLAAEDTQYF. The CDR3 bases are TGTGCCAGCAGTGAGAGCTGGTCGGGACTAGCGGCGGAAGATACGCAGTATTTT.

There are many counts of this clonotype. The CDR3 DNA reads TGTGCCAGCAGCCCACTACAGGGGGCGGGTGACACAGATACGCAGTATTTT. Its translation is CASSPLQGAGDTDTQYF. This chain connects TRBV3-1 to TRBJ2-3; 9 bases align to TRBD1. Germline V gives CDR1 LGHDT, CDR2 YNNKEL (reference sequence). V lost 4 bases, J lost 2 bases, and 10 bases stayed unmatched. The CDR3 runs 17 residues.

The CDR3 sequence: CASNTEGQGSRETQYF. The CDR3 nucleotides read TGTGCCAGCAATACTGAGGGACAGGGCTCAAGAGAGACCCAGTACTTC. The rearrangement links TRBV6-5 to TRBJ2-5; 9 nucleotides match TRBD1. The CDR3 runs 16 residues. Germline V gene sequence: CDR1 MNHEY, CDR2 SVGAGI. V gave up 7 bases and J gave up 4 bases; unmatched junction bases: 13.

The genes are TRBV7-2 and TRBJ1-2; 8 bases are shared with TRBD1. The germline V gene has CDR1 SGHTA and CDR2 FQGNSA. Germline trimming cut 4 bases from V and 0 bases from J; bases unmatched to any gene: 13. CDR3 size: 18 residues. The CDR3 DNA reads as TGTGCCAGCAGCTATTATCAGGGGGCGAACCTTACTAACTATGGCTACACCTTC. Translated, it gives CASSYYQGANLTNYGYTF.

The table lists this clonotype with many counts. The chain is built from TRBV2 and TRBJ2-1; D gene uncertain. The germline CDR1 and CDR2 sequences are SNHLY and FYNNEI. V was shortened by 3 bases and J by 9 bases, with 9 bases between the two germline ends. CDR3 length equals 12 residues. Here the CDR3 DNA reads TGTGCCAGCAGTGACTCCCTGGGTGAGCAGTTCTTC. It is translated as CASSDSLGEQFF.

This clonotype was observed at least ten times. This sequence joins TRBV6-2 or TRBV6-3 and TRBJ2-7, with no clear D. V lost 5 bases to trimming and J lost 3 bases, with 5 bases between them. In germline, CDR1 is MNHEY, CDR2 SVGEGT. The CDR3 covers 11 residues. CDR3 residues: CASSPYYEQYF. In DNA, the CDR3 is TGTGCCAGCAGTCCTTACTACGAGCAGTACTTC.

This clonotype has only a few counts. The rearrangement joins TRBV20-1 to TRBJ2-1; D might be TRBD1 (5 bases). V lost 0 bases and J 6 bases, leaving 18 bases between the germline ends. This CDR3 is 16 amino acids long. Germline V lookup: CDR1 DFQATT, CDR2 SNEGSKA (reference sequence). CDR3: CSARDFQGRDTNEQFF. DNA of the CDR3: TGCAGTGCTAGAGATTTTCAGGGTAGGGATACCAATGAGCAGTTCTTC.

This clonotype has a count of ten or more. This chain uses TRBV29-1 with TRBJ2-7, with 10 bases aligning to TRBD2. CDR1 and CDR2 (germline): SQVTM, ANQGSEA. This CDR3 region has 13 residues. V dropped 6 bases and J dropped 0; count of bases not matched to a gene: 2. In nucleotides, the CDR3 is TGCAGCGTAGGACTAGCGGCCTCCTACGAGCAGTACTTC. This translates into CSVGLAASYEQYF.

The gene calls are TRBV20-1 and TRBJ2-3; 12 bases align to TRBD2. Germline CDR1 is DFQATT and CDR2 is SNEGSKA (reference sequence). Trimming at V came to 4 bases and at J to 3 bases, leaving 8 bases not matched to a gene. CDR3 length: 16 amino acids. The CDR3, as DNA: TGCAGTGCTATTGGACTAGCGGGACCACGAACAGATACGCAGTATTTT. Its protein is CSAIGLAGPRTDTQYF.

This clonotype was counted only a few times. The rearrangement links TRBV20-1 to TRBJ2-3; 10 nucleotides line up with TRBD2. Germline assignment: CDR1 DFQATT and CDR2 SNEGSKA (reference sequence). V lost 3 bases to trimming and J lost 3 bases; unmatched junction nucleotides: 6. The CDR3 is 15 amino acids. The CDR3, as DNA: TGCAGTGCTAGGACACTAGCGGGAATGACAGATACGCAGTATTTT. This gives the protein CSARTLAGMTDTQYF.